This TCR beta chain stems from a study of blood T cell repertoires in COVID-19. CDR1 and CDR2 from the germline V gene are MNHEY and SVGEGT. This CDR3 contains 15 residues. The germline V and J ends were trimmed by 6 bases and 6 bases, with 18 bases remaining between them. The repertoire was sequenced with immunoSEQ multiplex PCR; TCRdb's copy has only in-frame clones and lacks some. This table has over 150,000 clones, 75% to 80% appearing once. Sequenced: peripheral blood. This receptor was taken from a man older than 75 with acute or convalescent COVID-19. The chain is built from TRBV6-2 or TRBV6-3 and TRBJ2-1; D may be TRBD2 (6 bases). CDR3 region: CASSRGLNQVNEQFF. The CDR3 DNA reads as TGTGCCAGCAGCCGCGGACTAAACCAGGTCAATGAGCAGTTCTTC.